These 32 T cell receptor beta chains came from one sample sequenced in a study of blood T cell repertoires in COVID-19. Generated by immunoSEQ multiplex PCR, the TCRdb table keeps only in-frame clones and is missing some. Among about 230,000 clones listed, roughly 86% were seen once. The sequenced sample was PBMCs or T cells enriched from blood (not recorded which). The source of these receptors is a woman younger than 45 with acute COVID-19.

The rearrangement joins TRBV7-2 to TRBJ2-7; no definite D call. CDR3 length: 14 residues. The germline CDR1 and CDR2 sequences are SGHTA and FQGNSA. V lost 5 bases to trimming and J lost 3 bases, with 14 bases between them. The CDR3 DNA is TGTGCCAGCAGCCTACGCCAATTCGGCTACGAGCAGTACTTC. Its protein is CASSLRQFGYEQYF.

CDR3: CASSFSMGQGALGYTF. The CDR3 DNA is TGTGCCAGCAGCTTTTCTATGGGACAGGGGGCATTAGGCTACACCTTC. This chain joins TRBV2 and TRBJ1-2; 12 positions agree with TRBD1. The CDR3 loop spans 16 amino acids. V trimming: 6 bases; J trimming: 8 bases; junction bases outside the gene matches: 13. The germline gives CDR1 SNHLY, CDR2 FYNNEI.

This clone was recorded only once. The CDR3 bases are TGTGCCTGGAGTGGGACACGCTCTGGAAACACCATATATTTT. This encodes CAWSGTRSGNTIYF. This chain connects TRBV30 to TRBJ1-3, with a tentative D call TRBD1 (5 bases). CDR1 is GTSNPN and CDR2 is SVGIG in the germline V gene (reference sequence). The CDR3 covers 14 residues. The germline V and J ends were trimmed by 1 base and 0 bases, with 7 bases remaining between them.

The chain joins TRBV18 to TRBJ1-5; no clear D. Per germline, CDR1 KGHSH and CDR2 LQKENI. V was cut by 0 bases and J by 2 bases, with 8 bases left in between. The CDR3 has 15 amino acids. The DNA for the CDR3 is TGTGCCAGCTCACCACCGAGGGAGGGCAATCAGCCCCAGCATTTT. Its protein product is CASSPPREGNQPQHF.

V is TRBV2 and J is TRBJ2-3; perhaps TRBD2 as D (5 bases). The CDR3 consists of 13 residues. CDR1 SNHLY and CDR2 FYNNEI come from the germline V gene. Trimming cost V 9 bases and J 9 bases, with 19 bases left between them. The CDR3 DNA sequence: TGTGCCAGGGCTAGCCCTCAAGATACAACGCAGTATTTT. This encodes CARASPQDTTQYF. The variable domain in full, completed from reference TRBV2 and TRBJ2-3, reads EPEVTQTPSHQVTQMGQEVILRCVPISNHLYFYWYRQILGQKVEFLVSFYNNEISEKSEIFDDQFSVERPDGSNFTLKIRSTKLEDSAMYFCARASPQDTTQYFGPGTRLTVL.

The rearrangement joins TRBV9 to TRBJ2-4; D may be TRBD2 (5 bases). The CDR3 is 13 amino acids. From germline, CDR1 is SGDLS and CDR2 YYNGEE. Deletions cut 4 bases from V and 3 bases from J, with 8 bases between. CDR3 DNA sequence: TGTGCCAGCAGCCCGGGGAACAAAAACATTCAGTACTTC. This translates into CASSPGNKNIQYF. The whole variable domain, filled in from reference TRBV9 and TRBJ2-4, reads DSGVTQTPKHLITATGQRVTLRCSPRSGDLSVYWYQQSLDQGLQFLIQYYNGEERAKGNILERFSAQQFPDLHSELNLSSLELGDSALYFCASSPGNKNIQYFGAGTRLSVL.

This chain joins TRBV3-1 (or the pseudogene TRBV3-2) and TRBJ1-2; the match to TRBD1 covers 8 bases. This CDR3 region has 15 residues. With V trimmed by 4 bases and J by 4 bases, 8 bases remained unmatched. Germline lookup yields CDR1 LGHDT and CDR2 YNNKEL (reference sequence). CDR3 residues: CASSLRDRSFYGYTF. CDR3 DNA: TGTGCCAGCAGCCTCCGGGACAGGTCCTTCTATGGCTACACCTTC.

The gene calls are TRBV2 and TRBJ1-4; 9 bases map to TRBD1. The germline CDR1 and CDR2 sequences are SNHLY and FYNNEI. CDR3 size: 16 residues. V shed 1 base and J 8 bases; nucleotides not matched to a gene: 8. The DNA for the CDR3 is TGTGCCAGCAGTGAAGGGTGGACAGGGGCCAGGGAAAAACTGTTTTTT. Translated: CASSEGWTGAREKLFF.

V and J are TRBV18 and TRBJ2-7, with no clear D. Trimming removed 5 bases at V and 3 bases at J, with 11 bases between. CDR3 size: 13 residues. Germline CDR1 and CDR2: KGHSH and LQKENI. This CDR3 is CASSGYDNYEQYF. CDR3 nucleotides: TGTGCCAGCTCAGGATACGACAACTACGAGCAGTACTTC.

The genes are TRBV7-6 and TRBJ1-4; a possible D gene is TRBD1 (6 bases). V lost 1 base and J lost 7, with 13 bases in between. Germline-derived CDR1 and CDR2 are SGHVS and FNYEAQ. CDR3 size: 15 residues. The CDR3 reads CASSLGGGAGEKLFF. The CDR3 region has the DNA TGTGCCAGCAGCTTAGGTGGGGGGGCTGGTGAAAAACTGTTTTTT.

V gene TRBV3-1 (or the pseudogene TRBV3-2) combines with J gene TRBJ2-7; 9 bases align to TRBD1. This CDR3 comprises 15 residues. The J segment lost 3 bases and the V segment lost 4 bases, leaving 7 bases of the junction unmatched. Germline V lookup: CDR1 LGHDT, CDR2 YNNKEL (reference sequence). The CDR3 spells CASSLRQGGIYEQYF. For the CDR3, the DNA is TGTGCCAGCAGCCTTAGACAGGGGGGGATCTACGAGCAGTACTTC.

This clone was counted a few times. J is TRBJ1-5 and V is TRBV7-9, with TRBD1 as a possible D gene (5 bases). The CDR3 length is 13 residues. Trimming cost V 3 bases and J 7 bases, with 10 bases left between them. Germline values: CDR1 SEHNR, CDR2 FQNEAQ (reference sequence). The CDR3 DNA reads TGTGCCAGCAGCTTCGCGGAGGGGCAGCCCCAGCATTTT. Protein product: CASSFAEGQPQHF.

The chain uses TRBV7-6 and TRBJ2-1, with 7 bases identical to TRBD2. J was trimmed by 4 bases and V by 7 bases; bases with no gene match: 13. Germline values: CDR1 SGHVS, CDR2 FNYEAQ. This CDR3 is 16 amino acids long. CDR3 protein: CASIPDGGGSYNEQFF. CDR3 coding DNA: TGTGCCAGCATCCCAGATGGGGGGGGGAGTTACAATGAGCAGTTCTTC.

This clone came up once. The chain carries TRBV6-6 and TRBJ2-7; D is perhaps TRBD2 (5 bases). This CDR3 spans 11 amino acids. With 8 bases removed from V and 3 bases from J, the gap between germline ends came to 8 bases. In germline, CDR1 is MNHNY, CDR2 SVGAGI (reference sequence). CDR3 amino acids: CASEGGYEQYF. Here the CDR3 DNA reads TGTGCCAGCGAGGGCGGCTACGAGCAGTACTTC.

This chain links TRBV6-2 or TRBV6-3 with TRBJ1-2; D unresolved. This CDR3 comprises 11 residues. The germline V and J ends were trimmed by 4 bases and 8 bases, with 8 bases remaining between them. CDR1 and CDR2 from the germline V gene are MNHEY and SVGEGT. The CDR3 coding sequence is TGTGCCAGCAGTTTTGAGGGCGGCTACACCTTC. This translates into CASSFEGGYTF.

The chain carries TRBV9 and TRBJ1-6, with TRBD1 matching over 10 bases. Germline V lookup: CDR1 SGDLS, CDR2 YYNGEE. The CDR3 is made up of 18 amino acids. V trimming: 3 bases; J trimming: 0 bases; junction bases outside the gene matches: 6. The CDR3 is CASSEGQGPSSYNSPLHF. In nucleotides, the CDR3 is TGTGCCAGCAGCGAGGGACAGGGGCCGAGCTCCTATAATTCACCCCTCCACTTT.

The chain combines TRBV15 with TRBJ2-1; D might be TRBD1 (5 bases). This CDR3 is 15 amino acids long. Germline V lookup: CDR1 LNHNV, CDR2 YYDKDF (reference sequence). V lost 8 bases to trimming and J lost 1 base, with 15 bases between them. The CDR3 protein is CATFSTRVSYNEQFF. The CDR3 DNA reads TGTGCCACCTTTTCAACCAGGGTATCCTACAATGAGCAGTTCTTC.

The chain couples TRBV7-9 to TRBJ2-3; tentative D call: TRBD2 (5 bases). The germline V gene encodes CDR1 SEHNR and CDR2 FQNEAQ (reference sequence). The germline V and J ends were trimmed by 4 bases and 5 bases, with 16 bases remaining between them. CDR3 length: 15 amino acids. The CDR3 DNA reads TGTGCCAGCAGCTCGTGGAACCTAGCCAGAGATACGCAGTATTTT. Its translation: CASSSWNLARDTQYF.

This clone was observed once. The chain recombines TRBV12-5 with TRBJ1-6; no firm D call. CDR1 is LGHNT and CDR2 is FRNRAP in the germline V gene. The V and J ends lost 6 bases and 7 bases respectively, with 10 bases between them. The CDR3 loop spans 13 amino acids. CDR3 nucleotides: TGTGCTAGTGGCACCAGCGGGAATTCACCCCTCCACTTT. Translating gives CASGTSGNSPLHF.

This sequence joins TRBV19 and TRBJ1-4; the match to TRBD1 covers 7 bases. The germline gives CDR1 LNHDA, CDR2 SQIVND (reference sequence). The length of the CDR3 is 17 residues. Germline trimming cut 3 bases from V and 5 bases from J; bases unmatched to any gene: 12. CDR3 sequence reads: CASSIYRGREINEKLFF. In nucleotides, the CDR3 is TGTGCCAGTAGTATCTACAGGGGAAGGGAGATCAATGAAAAACTGTTTTTT.

This chain links TRBV19 with TRBJ2-7; D remains unclear. CDR3 length: 14 amino acids. V was trimmed by 1 base and J by 3 bases, leaving 10 bases between them. Germline lookup yields CDR1 LNHDA and CDR2 SQIVND (reference sequence). CDR3 residues: CASSIASENYEQYF. The CDR3 DNA sequence: TGTGCCAGTAGTATAGCGTCAGAAAACTACGAGCAGTACTTC.

The rearrangement uses TRBV7-2 and TRBJ2-7; TRBD2 matches at 7 bases. Unmatched junction bases numbered 10, after V lost 2 bases and J lost 0 bases. Germline CDR1 SGHTA, CDR2 FQGNSA. CDR3 length: 17 residues. The CDR3 nucleotides are TGTGCCAGCAGCTTATGGCTAGCGGTTCGAAGCTCCTACGAGCAGTACTTC. As protein: CASSLWLAVRSSYEQYF.

The chain uses TRBV27 and TRBJ1-2; D unclear. Germline V gives CDR1 MNHEY, CDR2 SMNVEV (reference sequence). This CDR3 is 12 amino acids long. The V end was cut by 0 bases, the J end by 8 bases, with 7 bases between. This CDR3 reads CASSLSGIGYTF. The CDR3 nucleotides read TGTGCCAGCAGTTTATCCGGGATCGGCTACACCTTC.

The chain is built from TRBV6-5 and TRBJ2-7; TRBD1 agrees at 7 bases. Looked up from germline, CDR1 is MNHEY and CDR2 is SVGAGI. The CDR3 has 15 amino acids. V was pared by 8 bases and J by 3 bases, with 13 bases of the junction left unmatched. Written as DNA, the CDR3 is TGTGCCAGCCTCCCCGTCCTGACAGGGAGCTACGAGCAGTACTTC. It yields the protein CASLPVLTGSYEQYF.

This chain uses TRBV20-1 with TRBJ1-5, with D tentatively TRBD1 (5 bases). Trimming took off 4 bases at V and 4 bases at J, with 5 bases between the two ends. The CDR3 runs to 11 residues. Germline assignment: CDR1 DFQATT and CDR2 SNEGSKA (reference sequence). The CDR3 DNA follows: TGCAGTGCTAAGGGGAATCAGCCCCAGCATTTT. It yields the protein CSAKGNQPQHF.

This chain joins TRBV19 and TRBJ2-5; 10 nucleotides match TRBD2. The CDR3 has 15 residues. J gave up 6 bases and V 3 bases, and 7 bases lay outside the gene matches. From germline, CDR1 is LNHDA and CDR2 SQIVND (reference sequence). The CDR3 spells CASSIFSSGGQTQYF. The CDR3 region has the DNA TGTGCCAGTAGTATTTTTTCTAGCGGGGGACAGACCCAGTACTTC.

V is TRBV28 and J is TRBJ1-2, with a possible D match to TRBD1 (5 bases). The V and J ends lost 11 bases and 4 bases respectively, with 20 bases between them. Germline lookup yields CDR1 MDHEN and CDR2 SYDVKM. This CDR3 has 14 residues. The CDR3 DNA reads TGTGCCGCCATGGGCCACTCCGACAGCTATGGCTACACCTTC. Translated: CAAMGHSDSYGYTF.

The chain is built from TRBV7-9 and TRBJ2-7; weak D call: TRBD2 (6 bases). The V and J ends lost 1 base and 7 bases respectively, with 17 bases between them. Germline-derived CDR1 and CDR2 are SEHNR and FQNEAQ (reference sequence). This CDR3 spans 15 amino acids. The CDR3 protein is CASSLEQGLLWEQYF. The CDR3, as DNA: TGTGCCAGCAGCTTAGAGCAGGGACTTCTTTGGGAGCAGTACTTC. Based on the CDR3 plus reference TRBV7-9 and TRBJ2-7, the full variable domain is DTGVSQNPRHKITKRGQNVTFRCDPISEHNRLYWYRQTLGQGPEFLTYFQNEAQLEKSRLLSDRFSAERPKGSFSTLEIQRTEQGDSAMYLCASSLEQGLLWEQYFGPGTRLTVT.

The rearrangement joins TRBV5-5 to TRBJ1-3; the D is unclear. The CDR3 has 17 amino acids. V lost 0 bases and J lost 0, with 13 bases in between. Germline V CDR1 and CDR2: SGHKS, YYEKEE (reference sequence). The CDR3 DNA is TGTGCCAGCAGCTTGGGTGTCATCGGACTCTCTGGAAACACCATATATTTT. Amino acid sequence: CASSLGVIGLSGNTIYF.

The genes are TRBV7-9 and TRBJ2-1; 9 bases fit TRBD1. The germline CDR1 and CDR2 sequences are SEHNR and FQNEAQ (reference sequence). The CDR3 sequence is 15 residues long. The V gene end was trimmed by 5 bases and the J gene end by 8 bases; junction bases not matched to a gene: 10. The chain's CDR3 is CASSPGDRVADEQFF. The CDR3 DNA follows: TGTGCCAGCAGCCCTGGGGACAGGGTAGCCGATGAGCAGTTCTTC.

This chain connects TRBV24-1 to TRBJ2-3; TRBD2 matches 10 bases. V was pared by 4 bases and J by 10 bases, with 4 bases of the junction left unmatched. The CDR3 length is 13 residues. In germline, CDR1 is KGHDR, CDR2 SFDVKD. DNA for the CDR3: TGTGCCACCAGTGAAATTGGGACTAGCGCGCAGTATTTT. Residues: CATSEIGTSAQYF.

The V and J genes are TRBV12-3 or TRBV12-4 and TRBJ2-7; TRBD1 aligns across 7 bases. V dropped 6 bases and J dropped 6; count of bases not matched to a gene: 8. CDR3 length: 13 residues. CDR3 residues: CASSSPTGSEQYF. CDR3 sequence (DNA): TGTGCCAGCAGCAGCCCGACAGGGTCCGAGCAGTACTTC.